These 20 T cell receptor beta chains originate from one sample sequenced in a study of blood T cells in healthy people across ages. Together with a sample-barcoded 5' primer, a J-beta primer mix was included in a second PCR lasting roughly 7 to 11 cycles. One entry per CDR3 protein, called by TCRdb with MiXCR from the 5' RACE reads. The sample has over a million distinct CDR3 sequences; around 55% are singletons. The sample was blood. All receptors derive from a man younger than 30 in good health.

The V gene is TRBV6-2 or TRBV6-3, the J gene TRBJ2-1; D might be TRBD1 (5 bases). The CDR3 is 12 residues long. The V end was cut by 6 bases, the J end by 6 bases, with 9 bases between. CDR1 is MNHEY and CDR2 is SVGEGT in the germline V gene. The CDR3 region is CASREQGNEQFF. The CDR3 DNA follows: TGTGCCAGCAGGGAGCAGGGCAATGAGCAGTTCTTC.

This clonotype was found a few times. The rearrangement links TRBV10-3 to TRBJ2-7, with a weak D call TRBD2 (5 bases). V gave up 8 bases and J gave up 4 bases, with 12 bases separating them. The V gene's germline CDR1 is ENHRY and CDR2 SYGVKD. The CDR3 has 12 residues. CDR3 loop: CAISDGGYEQYF. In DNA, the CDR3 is TGTGCCATCTCGGACGGAGGATACGAGCAGTACTTC.

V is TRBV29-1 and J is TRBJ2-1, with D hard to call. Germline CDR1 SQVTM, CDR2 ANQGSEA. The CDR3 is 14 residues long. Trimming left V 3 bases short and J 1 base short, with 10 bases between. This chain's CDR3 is CSVDYPASYNEQFF. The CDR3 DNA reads TGCAGCGTTGATTACCCAGCGTCCTACAATGAGCAGTTCTTC.

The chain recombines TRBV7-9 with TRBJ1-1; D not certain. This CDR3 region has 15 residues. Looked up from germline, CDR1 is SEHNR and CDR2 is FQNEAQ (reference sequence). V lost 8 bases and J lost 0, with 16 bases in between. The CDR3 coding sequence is TGTGCCAGCGGCCAGTTTCGGAACATGAACACTGAAGCTTTCTTT. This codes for CASGQFRNMNTEAFF.

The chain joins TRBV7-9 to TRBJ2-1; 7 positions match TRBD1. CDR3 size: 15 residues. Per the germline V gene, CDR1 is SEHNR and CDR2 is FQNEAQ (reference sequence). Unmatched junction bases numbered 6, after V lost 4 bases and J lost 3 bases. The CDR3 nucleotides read TGTGCCAGCAGCTCCAACGACAGGGTCTACAATGAGCAGTTCTTC. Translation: CASSSNDRVYNEQFF. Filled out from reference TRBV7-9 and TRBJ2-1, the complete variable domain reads DTGVSQNPRHKITKRGQNVTFRCDPISEHNRLYWYRQTLGQGPEFLTYFQNEAQLEKSRLLSDRFSAERPKGSFSTLEIQRTEQGDSAMYLCASSSNDRVYNEQFFGPGTRLTVL.

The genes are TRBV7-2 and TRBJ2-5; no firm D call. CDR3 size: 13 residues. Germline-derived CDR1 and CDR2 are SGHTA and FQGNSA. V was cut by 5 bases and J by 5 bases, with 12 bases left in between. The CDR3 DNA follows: TGTGCCAGCAGCCCCAGCCCTGTGGAGACCCAGTACTTC. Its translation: CASSPSPVETQYF.

DNA for the CDR3: TGCGCCAGCAGCTTGGGGGAGGGTTGGGACACTGAAGCTTTCTTT. Amino acids: CASSLGEGWDTEAFF. The chain employs TRBV5-1 and TRBJ1-1, with D unclear. The V end lost 0 bases, the J end lost 3 bases, and 12 bases lay between the germline ends. In germline, CDR1 is SGHRS, CDR2 YFSETQ. The CDR3 has 15 residues.

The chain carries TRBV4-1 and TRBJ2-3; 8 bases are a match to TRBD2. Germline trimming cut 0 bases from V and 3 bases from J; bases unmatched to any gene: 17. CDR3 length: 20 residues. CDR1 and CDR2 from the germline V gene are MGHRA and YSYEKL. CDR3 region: CASSQEIVGGRLIGTDTQYF. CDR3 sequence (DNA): TGCGCCAGCAGCCAAGAAATTGTGGGCGGGAGGTTAATCGGGACAGATACGCAGTATTTT.

CDR3 sequence: CASSASGYTDTQYF. Written as DNA, the CDR3 is TGTGCCAGCAGTGCTTCAGGGTACACAGATACGCAGTATTTT. The genes are TRBV12-3 or TRBV12-4 and TRBJ2-3; D may be TRBD1 (5 bases). The CDR3 runs to 14 residues. Trimming took 5 bases from V and 2 from J, leaving 11 bases between them.

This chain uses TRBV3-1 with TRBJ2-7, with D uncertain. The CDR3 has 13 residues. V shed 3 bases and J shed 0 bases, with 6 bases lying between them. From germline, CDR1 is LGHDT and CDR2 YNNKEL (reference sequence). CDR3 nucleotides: TGTGCCAGCAGCCAGCAACTCTCCTACGAGCAGTACTTC. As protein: CASSQQLSYEQYF.

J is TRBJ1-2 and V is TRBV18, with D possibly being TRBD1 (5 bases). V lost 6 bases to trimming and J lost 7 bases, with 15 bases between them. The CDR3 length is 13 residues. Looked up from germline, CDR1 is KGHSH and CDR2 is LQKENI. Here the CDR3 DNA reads TGTGCCAGCTCGGGGACGGCGGGTCCTGGCTACACCTTC. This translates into CASSGTAGPGYTF. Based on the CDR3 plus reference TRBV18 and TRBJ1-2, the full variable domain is NAGVMQNPRHLVRRRGQEARLRCSPMKGHSHVYWYRQLPEEGLKFMVYLQKENIIDESGMPKERFSAEFPKEGPSILRIQQVVRGDSAAYFCASSGTAGPGYTFGSGTRLTVV.

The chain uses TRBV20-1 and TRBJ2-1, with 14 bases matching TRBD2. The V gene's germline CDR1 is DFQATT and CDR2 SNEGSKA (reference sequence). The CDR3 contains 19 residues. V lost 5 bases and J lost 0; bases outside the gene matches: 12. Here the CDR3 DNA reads TGCAGTGCTCGACGACTAGCGGGAGGGGCGGATAGCTCCTACAATGAGCAGTTCTTC. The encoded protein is CSARRLAGGADSSYNEQFF.

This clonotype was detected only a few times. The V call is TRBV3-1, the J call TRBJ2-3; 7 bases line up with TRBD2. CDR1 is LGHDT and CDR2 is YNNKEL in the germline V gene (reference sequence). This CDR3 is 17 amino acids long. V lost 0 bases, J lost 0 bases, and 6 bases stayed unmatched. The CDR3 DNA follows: TGTGCCAGCAGCCAAGAAGGAGCGGGATCTAGCACAGATACGCAGTATTTT. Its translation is CASSQEGAGSSTDTQYF.

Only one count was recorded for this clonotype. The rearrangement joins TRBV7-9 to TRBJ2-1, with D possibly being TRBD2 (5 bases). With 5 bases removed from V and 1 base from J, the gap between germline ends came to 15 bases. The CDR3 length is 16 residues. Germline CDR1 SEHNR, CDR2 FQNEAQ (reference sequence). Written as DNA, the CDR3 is TGTGCCAGCAGCCCCCCGAGGGTAGGGTCCTACAATGAGCAGTTCTTC. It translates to CASSPPRVGSYNEQFF.

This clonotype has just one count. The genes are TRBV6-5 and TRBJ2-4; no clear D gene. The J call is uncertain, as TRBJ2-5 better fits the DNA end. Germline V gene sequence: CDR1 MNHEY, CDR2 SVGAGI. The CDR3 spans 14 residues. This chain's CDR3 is CASSYSIGPETQYF. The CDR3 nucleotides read TGTGCCAGCAGTTACTCGATAGGACCAGAGACCCAGTACTTC.

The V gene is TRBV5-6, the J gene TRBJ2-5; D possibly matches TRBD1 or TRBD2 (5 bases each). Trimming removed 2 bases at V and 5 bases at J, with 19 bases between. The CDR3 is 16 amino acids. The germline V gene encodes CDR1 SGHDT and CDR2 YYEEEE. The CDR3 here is CASSLLGPIAAETQYF. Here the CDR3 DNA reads TGTGCCAGCAGCTTACTGGGACCTATCGCGGCGGAGACCCAGTACTTC.

The CDR3 nucleotides are TGCAGTGCTAAATTAGGGGGCCATGGCTACACCTTC. Translated, it gives CSAKLGGHGYTF. The chain is built from TRBV20-1 and TRBJ1-2; 7 positions agree with TRBD1. V was clipped by 4 bases and J by 6 bases; unmatched bases: 5. CDR1 is DFQATT and CDR2 is SNEGSKA in the germline V gene (reference sequence). This CDR3 spans 12 amino acids.

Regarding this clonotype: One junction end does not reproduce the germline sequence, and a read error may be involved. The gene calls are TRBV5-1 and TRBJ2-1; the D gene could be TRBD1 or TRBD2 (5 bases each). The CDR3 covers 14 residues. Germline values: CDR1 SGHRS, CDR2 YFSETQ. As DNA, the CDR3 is TGCGCCAGCAGCGTGCCTGAGGGGCCCAATGAACAGTTCTTC. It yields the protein CASSVPEGPNEQFF.

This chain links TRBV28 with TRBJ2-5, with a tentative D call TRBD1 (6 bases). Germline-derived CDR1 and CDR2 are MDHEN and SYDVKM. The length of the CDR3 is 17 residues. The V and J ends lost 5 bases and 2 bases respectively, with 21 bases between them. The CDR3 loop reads CASSLRLGQKLQETQYF. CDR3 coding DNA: TGTGCCAGCAGTCTTCGCTTAGGACAGAAACTACAAGAGACCCAGTACTTC.

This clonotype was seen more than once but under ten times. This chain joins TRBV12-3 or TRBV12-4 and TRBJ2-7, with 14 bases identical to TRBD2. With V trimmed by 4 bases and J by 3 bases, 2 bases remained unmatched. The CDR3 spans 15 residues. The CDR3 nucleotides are TGTGCCAGCAGTTCGGGACTAGCGGGAGTCTACGAGCAGTACTTC. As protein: CASSSGLAGVYEQYF.